The present T cell receptor (beta chain) was sequenced within a study of OX40 agonist ivuxolimab in advanced cancers. Regarding the research as a whole: Ivuxolimab was a fully human IgG2 agonistic monoclonal antibody targeting the costimulatory receptor OX40 (CD134). Intravenous ivuxolimab was administered to patients every 2 weeks at six dose levels: 0.01, 0.1, 0.3, 1.5, 3 and 10 mg/kg. Of the roughly 53 patients in dose escalation, some 19 had hepatocellular carcinoma, about 15 had melanoma, 9 had renal cell carcinoma and 9 had head and neck cancer. In the dose-escalation cohort, 70% to 85% of patients were male, and the mean age was roughly 60 years with a range of roughly 23 to 90. Patients were allowed to have had prior anti-PD-1, anti-PD-L1 or anti-CTLA-4 therapy, and around 40% of the dose-escalation patients had previously received checkpoint inhibitors. Partial responses were achieved by three dose-escalation patients, of whom one had hepatocellular carcinoma and two had cutaneous melanoma. The purpose of peripheral TCRbeta sequencing was to test whether ivuxolimab changed TCR sequence diversity and led to clonal T-cell expansion. The monotherapy dose-escalation portion (N ≈ 56 patients) of the phase I ivuxolimab trial is reported in the paper.

Broad study findings and their caveats: Low levels of normalized T-cell clonal expansion were also seen in some patients who did not respond. At doses of 0.1 to 3.0 mg/kg, clonal expansion of both CD4+ and CD8+ blood T cells was observed from baseline to week 6. After ivuxolimab, more expanded clones were found on average in CD8+ T cells than in CD4+ T cells. Which antigens the clonally expanded peripheral T cells were specific for was not determined. In the 0.1-3.0 mg/kg groups, partial responders were among the patients with the lowest normalized peripheral clonal expansion, particularly in CD8+ T cells.

Genomic DNA was isolated from the sorted cells so that the TCRbeta CDR3 region could be sequenced. TCRbeta CDR3 regions were sequenced using the immunoSEQ Assay. Here the immuneACCESS table is served through TCRdb, limited to in-frame sequences with V and J called. Missing clones are a known gap in these copies; in checked studies unresolved V genes cover under half, and the rest lacks a known reason. The sample profile shows some 49,000 clones; 85% of them were found once. Roughly 20% of the sample is in the top ten clones. The trial excluded patients who had a history of autoimmune disease or were on systemic immunosuppression. Peripheral blood for TCR sequencing was drawn from every dose cohort at baseline, at cycle 4 day 1 and at cycle 7 day 1. Samples were obtained from an open-label, multicenter, first-in-human phase I dose-escalation trial of ivuxolimab. Adults with locally advanced or metastatic melanoma, renal cell, hepatocellular, or head and neck squamous cell carcinoma were enrolled in the trial. Before TCR sequencing, CD4+ T cells and CD8+ T cells from peripheral blood were sorted into separate populations.

The CDR1 and CDR2 encoded by the germline V gene are SGHVS and FNYEAQ. The CDR3, from cysteine to phenylalanine, totals 14 residues. The kept DNA is CDR3 alone, 42 bases in frame from the first base. V and J lose 1 base and 8 bases, and a span of 14 bases separates them. About this clone: There is no known antigen for this receptor. No quality values exist for individual bases; no much larger clone is one base distant. The sample holds other DNA sequences that translate to the same CDR3.

This chain is built from TRBV7-6 and TRBJ1-2, with the D gene not confidently named. Sequencing used CD4+ or CD8+ T cells sorted from blood, obtained in a trial of the OX40 agonist ivuxolimab. This TCR derives from an adult with an advanced solid tumor such as melanoma, head and neck, liver or kidney cancer. At the DNA level, the sequence is TGTGCCAGCAGCTTAGGAGAGGGTCGGCGAGGCTACACCTTC. Translated, it gives CASSLGEGRRGYTF.